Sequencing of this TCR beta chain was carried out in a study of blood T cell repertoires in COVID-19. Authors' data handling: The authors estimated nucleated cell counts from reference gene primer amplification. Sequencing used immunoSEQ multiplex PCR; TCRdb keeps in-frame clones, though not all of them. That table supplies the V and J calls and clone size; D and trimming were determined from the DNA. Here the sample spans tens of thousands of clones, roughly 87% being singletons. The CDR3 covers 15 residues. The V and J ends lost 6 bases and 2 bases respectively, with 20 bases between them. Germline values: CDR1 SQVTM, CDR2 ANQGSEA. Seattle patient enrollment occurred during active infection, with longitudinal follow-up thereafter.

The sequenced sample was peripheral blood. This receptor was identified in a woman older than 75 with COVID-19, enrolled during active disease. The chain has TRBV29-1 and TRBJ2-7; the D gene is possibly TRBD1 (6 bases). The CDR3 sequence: CSVRDGLGGTYEQYF. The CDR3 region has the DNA TGCAGCGTCCGGGACGGGTTAGGGGGTACCTACGAGCAGTACTTC.